The source of this T cell receptor beta chain is a study of blood T cell repertoires in COVID-19. Categorization into cohorts depended on clinical history that participants reported. The CDR3 loop spans 13 amino acids. Germline CDR1 is ENHRY and CDR2 is SYGVKD. Trimming took 8 bases from V and 4 from J, leaving 12 bases between them. Here immunoSEQ multiplex PCR was the method, and the copy in TCRdb shows in-frame clones only, minus some. This sample yields about 320,000 clones, of which around nine tenths are seen a single time; over 4% belongs to the top ten. This chain uses TRBV10-3 with TRBJ2-1; tentatively, D is TRBD2 (6 bases). Source material: PBMCs or T cells enriched from blood (not recorded which). The TCR sequence derives from a man in his 60s who had recovered from COVID-19. As DNA, the CDR3 is TGTGCCATCGGTAATGCGGGATACAATGAGCAGTTCTTC. This gives the protein CAIGNAGYNEQFF.